Following are 9 T cell receptor beta chains from one sample sequenced in a study of CD8+ T cells in alopecia areata. Regarding treatment: oral pan-JAK inhibitor, 5-10 mg twice daily. RNA was isolated and reverse transcribed to cDNA, the sequencing template. Generated by immunoSEQ multiplex PCR, the TCRdb table keeps only in-frame clones and is missing some. This table has about 180,000 clones, about half appearing once. The sample in question was CD8+ T cells sorted from blood, obtained around week 54, from a patient treated with tofacitinib. Receptors originate from a human donor with alopecia areata.

The sample holds a few counts of this clone. This chain uses TRBV7-9 with TRBJ1-1; D is unclear. Germline lookup yields CDR1 SEHNR and CDR2 FQNEAQ (reference sequence). The CDR3 length is 12 residues. V lost 2 bases, J lost 8 bases, and 9 bases lay in between. CDR3 protein: CASSLLTGEAFF. The CDR3 nucleotides read TGTGCCAGCAGCTTATTAACGGGAGAAGCTTTCTTT.

This rearrangement joins TRBV13 to TRBJ2-7, with TRBD1 matching over 10 bases. The CDR3 is 15 residues long. Germline V lookup: CDR1 PRHDT, CDR2 FYEKMQ (reference sequence). J gave up 3 bases and V 4 bases, and 6 bases lay outside the gene matches. The CDR3 DNA sequence: TGTGCCAGCAGCTCGGGGACAGGGGTTGACTACGAGCAGTACTTC. Its protein is CASSSGTGVDYEQYF.

This chain connects TRBV7-9 to TRBJ2-5; no clear D gene. Deletions cut 8 bases from V and 5 bases from J, with 12 bases between. Germline CDR1 is SEHNR and CDR2 is FQNEAQ (reference sequence). CDR3 size: 12 residues. CDR3 sequence (DNA): TGTGCCAGCGGGGATGAATGGGAGACCCAGTACTTC. Encoded protein: CASGDEWETQYF.

The gene calls are TRBV6-5 and TRBJ2-7; 12 positions match TRBD1. This CDR3 spans 16 amino acids. V lost 3 bases to trimming and J lost 2 bases; unmatched junction nucleotides: 5. Germline V gives CDR1 MNHEY, CDR2 SVGAGI. The CDR3 sequence is CASSYLGTGGPYEQYF. The CDR3 DNA follows: TGTGCCAGCAGTTATTTAGGGACAGGGGGCCCCTACGAGCAGTACTTC.

The chain joins TRBV5-1 to TRBJ2-5, with 10 bases that match TRBD2. The V and J ends lost 4 bases and 5 bases, in that order; junction bases with no gene match: 5. The CDR3 has 14 residues. Germline V lookup: CDR1 SGHRS, CDR2 YFSETQ. The CDR3 protein is CASSTSGGAETQYF. CDR3 DNA: TGCGCCAGCAGCACGAGCGGGGGGGCCGAGACCCAGTACTTC. Based on the CDR3 plus reference TRBV5-1 and TRBJ2-5, the full variable domain is KAGVTQTPRYLIKTRGQQVTLSCSPISGHRSVSWYQQTPGQGLQFLFEYFSETQRNKGNFPGRFSGRQFSNSRSEMNVSTLELGDSALYLCASSTSGGAETQYFGPGTRLLVL.

This chain joins TRBV30 and TRBJ2-1; D call uncertain. Per germline, CDR1 GTSNPN and CDR2 SVGIG (reference sequence). The CDR3 sequence is 13 residues long. V was trimmed by 3 bases and J by 0 bases, leaving 6 bases between them. CDR3 sequence reads: CAWRESSYNEQFF. For the CDR3, the DNA is TGTGCCTGGAGGGAGAGCTCCTACAATGAGCAGTTCTTC.

The chain has TRBV5-6 and TRBJ2-7; a weak D match, TRBD1 (6 bases). Germline lookup yields CDR1 SGHDT and CDR2 YYEEEE. The CDR3 loop spans 13 amino acids. The ends were cut back, 2 bases at V and 6 bases at J, with 12 bases in the middle. The CDR3 loop is CASSLQGRIEQYF. In nucleotides, the CDR3 is TGTGCCAGCAGCTTACAGGGAAGAATCGAGCAGTACTTC.

V usage is TRBV4-1 and J usage is TRBJ2-5; D gene ambiguous. The CDR3 is 14 residues long. V lost 1 base, J lost 4 bases, and 10 bases lay in between. The germline V gene encodes CDR1 MGHRA and CDR2 YSYEKL. This chain's CDR3 is CASSQVEVRETQYF. The CDR3 region has the DNA TGCGCCAGCAGCCAAGTAGAAGTTCGAGAGACCCAGTACTTC.

This clone was observed a few times. V gene TRBV7-3 combines with J gene TRBJ2-1; maybe TRBD2 (6 bases). The CDR3 has 14 amino acids. Germline CDR1 reads SGHTA; CDR2 reads FQGTGA. V was cut by 4 bases and J by 0 bases, with 7 bases left in between. The CDR3 nucleotides read TGTGCCAGCAGCTCACTAGCCTCCTACAATGAGCAGTTCTTC. Its protein is CASSSLASYNEQFF. The full variable domain, rest sourced from reference TRBV7-3 and TRBJ2-1, is GAGVSQTPSNKVTEKGKYVELRCDPISGHTALYWYRQSLGQGPEFLIYFQGTGAADDSGLPNDRFFAVRPEGSVSTLKIQRTERGDSAVYLCASSSLASYNEQFFGPGTRLTVL.